This T cell receptor (beta chain) stems from a study of shared clonotypes between healthy human individuals. The CDR3 consists of 15 residues. Trimming left V 0 bases short and J 2 bases short, with 11 bases between. Germline values: CDR1 LGHNA, CDR2 YSLEER. Naive CD8 cells, CD45RO-negative and positively selected for CCR7, excluded terminally differentiated effector memory CD45RA+ cells. It was at deep level that the assay was run. Sequencing was performed with immunoSEQ multiplex PCR; in TCRdb, only in-frame clones are kept and a portion is missing. The data contain more than 2 million clones, just under 95% of them singletons.

The chain has TRBV4-3 and TRBJ2-7; D unresolved. The sample comprised naive CD8+ T cells from PBMCs. The receptor comes from a young man in good health. Some clones in this sample may be carry-over from other donors' samples. The CDR3 DNA sequence: TGCGCCAGCAGCCAAGAGGCAGCGACAACCTACGAGCAGTACTTC. The encoded protein is CASSQEAATTYEQYF.